These T cell receptor beta chains were read from a single sample in a study of cytomegalovirus exposure and HLA in healthy donors. Generated by immunoSEQ multiplex PCR, the TCRdb table keeps only in-frame clones and is missing some. Of approximately 150,000 clones detected, 70% to 80% appear once; the ten largest clones hold roughly 1.4%. The source material was PBMCs. The source of these receptors is a man aged 35 to 55 in good health and CMV-seronegative. Both conserved end residues are part of each CDR3. Fields, in order: V gene, D gene, J gene, clone size, CDR3 protein, CDR3 DNA. The D gene is left open where the match is weak. Clone size is not always given. Where it is, it says once, few, many or a class for expanded clones.

TRBV5-1	-	TRBJ1-2	-	CASSYDQSRSGYTF	TGCGCCAGCAGCTACGACCAGTCAAGGAGCGGCTACACCTTC
TRBV27	TRBD1	TRBJ2-4	-	CASSRDRARENIQYF	TGTGCCAGCAGTCGAGACAGGGCGAGGGAAAACATTCAGTACTTC
TRBV29-1	TRBD2	TRBJ2-3	-	CSVERGGLDPDTQYF	TGCAGCGTTGAAAGGGGGGGACTAGACCCAGATACGCAGTATTTT
TRBV15	-	TRBJ1-5	few	CATSRDRALNQPQHF	TGTGCCACCAGCAGAGACAGGGCTCTCAATCAGCCCCAGCATTTT
TRBV30	-	TRBJ1-6	-	CAWSVKGRNSPLHF	TGTGCCTGGAGTGTAAAGGGGCGGAATTCACCCCTCCACTTT
TRBV27	-	TRBJ1-4	-	CASRADFNEKLFF	TGTGCCAGCAGGGCTGACTTTAATGAAAAACTGTTTTTT
TRBV27	TRBD1	TRBJ1-1	-	CASRPWRDRENTEAFF	TGTGCCAGCAGACCATGGAGGGACAGGGAAAACACTGAAGCTTTCTTT
TRBV5-1	TRBD1	TRBJ2-7	-	CASSPGTVSFKAEQYF	TGCGCCAGCAGCCCTGGGACAGTCTCCTTTAAAGCCGAGCAGTACTTC
TRBV7-8	-	TRBJ1-1	-	CASSRGGRNTEAFF	TGTGCCAGCAGCCGGGGGGGCAGGAACACTGAAGCTTTCTTT
TRBV7-2	TRBD2	TRBJ2-5	-	CASSLGGRALGETQYF	TGTGCCAGCAGCTTAGGGGGGAGGGCCCTCGGAGAGACCCAGTACTTC
TRBV4-1	-	TRBJ2-2	once	CASSQRDWGGGELFF	TGCGCCAGCAGCCAACGGGACTGGGGCGGCGGGGAGCTGTTTTTT
TRBV25-1	-	TRBJ2-4	-	CASSEGLAKNSQYF	TGTGCCAGCAGTGAGGGGCTGGCCAAAAACAGTCAGTACTTC
TRBV6-7	TRBD1	TRBJ1-4	-	CASSYRWWDRRLIGKLFF	TGTGCCAGCAGTTACAGGTGGTGGGACAGGAGACTTATCGGAAAACTGTTTTTT
TRBV2	-	TRBJ2-6	-	CAGDSSSGANVLTF	TGTGCCGGTGACAGTAGCTCTGGGGCCAACGTCCTGACTTTC
TRBV6-5	-	TRBJ1-5	-	CASRSDRNQPQHF	TGTGCCAGCAGATCCGACAGGAATCAGCCCCAGCATTTT
TRBV28	-	TRBJ2-7	once	CASSLDWKPYEQYF	TGTGCCAGCAGCCTTGACTGGAAACCTTACGAGCAGTACTTC
TRBV27	-	TRBJ1-2	-	CASSFNQGFLWGYTF	TGTGCCAGCAGTTTTAATCAGGGCTTCTTATGGGGCTACACCTTC
TRBV27	TRBD2	TRBJ2-7	-	CASSSTAGGYEQYF	TGTGCCAGCAGTTCCACAGCGGGAGGGTACGAGCAGTACTTC
TRBV7-9	TRBD1	TRBJ1-2	once	CSSSYPRQGNYGYTF	TGTTCCAGCAGCTACCCCCGACAGGGAAACTATGGCTACACCTTC
TRBV9	TRBD2	TRBJ2-1	-	CASSVDPSGRGEQFF	TGTGCCAGCAGCGTAGACCCCAGCGGGAGAGGGGAGCAGTTCTTC
TRBV7-3	TRBD2	TRBJ2-5	once	CASSTGLAATQYF	TGTGCCAGCAGCACCGGACTAGCGGCGACCCAGTACTTC
TRBV11-2	-	TRBJ2-1	-	CASSSQLAAYNEQFF	TGTGCCAGCAGCTCCCAGTTAGCGGCCTACAATGAGCAGTTCTTC
TRBV7-9	TRBD1	TRBJ2-4	-	CASSGQGVNIQYF	TGTGCCAGCAGCGGACAGGGTGTAAACATTCAGTACTTC
TRBV5-6	TRBD1	TRBJ1-2	-	CASSLGLGTGGPYGYTF	TGTGCCAGCAGCTTGGGCTTGGGGACAGGGGGCCCCTATGGCTACACCTTC
TRBV4-1	TRBD2	TRBJ2-7	-	CASSGTSGYSYEQYF	TGCGCCAGCAGCGGAACTAGCGGATACTCCTACGAGCAGTACTTC
TRBV6-5	TRBD1	TRBJ1-1	-	CASTDRSVAFF	TGTGCCAGCACGGACAGGTCAGTGGCTTTCTTT
TRBV7-6	-	TRBJ2-1	-	CASSLESRLAAYNEQFF	TGTGCCAGCAGCTTAGAATCCCGGCTAGCTGCCTACAATGAGCAGTTCTTC
TRBV7-3	-	TRBJ1-1	-	CASSLSAGAVTEAFF	TGTGCCAGCAGCTTAAGCGCAGGGGCAGTTACTGAAGCTTTCTTT
TRBV19	-	TRBJ2-5	once	CASTRTEGGTQYF	TGTGCCAGTACCCGGACGGAAGGAGGGACCCAGTACTTC
TRBV2	TRBD2	TRBJ2-3	-	CASSERGTSGSLADTQYF	TGTGCCAGCAGTGAAAGGGGAACTAGCGGGAGCCTAGCAGATACGCAGTATTTT
TRBV9	TRBD1	TRBJ2-1	-	CASSPRGQGTYNEQFF	TGTGCCAGCAGCCCTAGGGGGCAGGGGACGTACAATGAGCAGTTCTTC
TRBV6-5	-	TRBJ2-2	-	CASSPMGQQTGELFF	TGTGCCAGCAGTCCTATGGGACAACAGACCGGGGAGCTGTTTTTT
TRBV7-2	-	TRBJ2-7	-	CASSRPGAYEQYF	TGTGCCAGCAGCCGTCCAGGGGCCTACGAGCAGTACTTC
TRBV6-5	-	TRBJ1-3	-	CASSWSGSSGNTIYF	TGTGCCAGCAGTTGGTCAGGAAGTTCTGGAAACACCATATATTTT
TRBV12-5	TRBD2	TRBJ2-5	-	CASGLSSGSGETQYF	TGTGCTAGTGGTTTGTCTAGCGGGAGCGGGGAGACCCAGTACTTC
TRBV28	TRBD2	TRBJ2-7	-	CASRSDGLAGGSYEQYF	TGTGCCAGCAGGAGCGATGGACTAGCGGGAGGGAGCTACGAGCAGTACTTC
TRBV11-2	TRBD2	TRBJ2-1	-	CASSPLWVAGAEQFF	TGTGCCAGCAGCCCCCTTTGGGTAGCGGGAGCGGAGCAGTTCTTC
TRBV6-1	TRBD1	TRBJ2-3	-	CASRTDRRTDTQYF	TGTGCCAGCAGAACGGACAGGCGGACAGATACGCAGTATTTT
TRBV30	TRBD1	TRBJ2-7	-	CACNGQGGYEQYF	TGTGCCTGTAACGGACAGGGCGGATACGAGCAGTACTTC
TRBV7-9	-	TRBJ1-5	once	CASSSGRANQPQHF	TGTGCCAGCAGCTCAGGGAGGGCCAATCAGCCCCAGCATTTT
TRBV5-6	-	TRBJ1-1	-	CASSWGRATEAFF	TGTGCCAGCAGCTGGGGGAGGGCCACTGAAGCTTTCTTT
TRBV6-6	-	TRBJ1-2	-	CASSTPGIYGYTF	TGTGCCAGCAGTACCCCAGGGATCTATGGCTACACCTTC
TRBV5-8	-	TRBJ1-2	-	CASSLEPPRQGYTF	TGTGCCAGCAGCTTAGAACCGCCCCGCCAGGGCTACACCTTC
TRBV5-1	-	TRBJ2-1	-	CASSKETGSSYNEQFF	TGCGCCAGCAGCAAGGAGACAGGAAGCTCCTACAATGAGCAGTTCTTC